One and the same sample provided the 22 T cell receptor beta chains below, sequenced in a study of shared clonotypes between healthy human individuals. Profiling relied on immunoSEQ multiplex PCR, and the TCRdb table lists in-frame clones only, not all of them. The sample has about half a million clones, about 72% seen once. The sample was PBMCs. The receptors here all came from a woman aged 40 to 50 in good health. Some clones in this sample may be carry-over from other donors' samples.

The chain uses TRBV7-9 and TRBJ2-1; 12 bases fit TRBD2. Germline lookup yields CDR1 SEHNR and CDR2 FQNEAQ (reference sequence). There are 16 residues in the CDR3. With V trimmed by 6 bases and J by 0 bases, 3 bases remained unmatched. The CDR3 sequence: CASRPTSGSSYNEQFF. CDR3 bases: TGTGCCAGCAGGCCGACTAGCGGGAGCTCCTACAATGAGCAGTTCTTC.

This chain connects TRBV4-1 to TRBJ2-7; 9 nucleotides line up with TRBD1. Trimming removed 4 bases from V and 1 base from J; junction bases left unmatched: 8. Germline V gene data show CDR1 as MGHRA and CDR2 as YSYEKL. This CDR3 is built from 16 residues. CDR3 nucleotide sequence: TGCGCCAGCAGCCTAGGCCGGGACAGGGCTTCCTACGAGCAGTACTTC. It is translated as CASSLGRDRASYEQYF.

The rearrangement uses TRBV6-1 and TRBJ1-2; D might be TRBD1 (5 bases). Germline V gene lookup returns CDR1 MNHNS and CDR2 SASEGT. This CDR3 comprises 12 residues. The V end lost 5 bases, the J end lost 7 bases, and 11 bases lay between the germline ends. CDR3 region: CASSPRTFGYTF. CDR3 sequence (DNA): TGTGCCAGCAGTCCACGGACATTTGGCTACACCTTC.

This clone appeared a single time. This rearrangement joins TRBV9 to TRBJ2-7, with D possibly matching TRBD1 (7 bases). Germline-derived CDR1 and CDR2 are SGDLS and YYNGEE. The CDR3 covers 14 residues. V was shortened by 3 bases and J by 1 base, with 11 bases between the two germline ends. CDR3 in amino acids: CASSATGTSYEQYF. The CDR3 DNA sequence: TGTGCCAGCAGCGCGACAGGGACTTCCTACGAGCAGTACTTC.

In DNA, the CDR3 is TGTGCCAGCAGCCGGGACAGGGTGGGCGGAAAACTGTTTTTT. Amino acid sequence: CASSRDRVGGKLFF. The gene calls are TRBV6-5 and TRBJ1-4; 9 bases align to TRBD1. CDR1 is MNHEY, CDR2 SVGAGI, per germline. After removal of 6 bases from V and 10 bases from J, the junction contained 9 bases not matched to a gene. CDR3 length equals 14 residues.

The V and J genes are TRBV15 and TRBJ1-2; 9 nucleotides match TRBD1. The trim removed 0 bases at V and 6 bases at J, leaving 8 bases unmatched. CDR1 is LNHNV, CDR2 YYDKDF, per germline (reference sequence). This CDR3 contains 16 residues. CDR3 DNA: TGTGCCACCAGCAGAGATCTTAGGACAGGGGATAATGGCTACACCTTC. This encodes CATSRDLRTGDNGYTF.

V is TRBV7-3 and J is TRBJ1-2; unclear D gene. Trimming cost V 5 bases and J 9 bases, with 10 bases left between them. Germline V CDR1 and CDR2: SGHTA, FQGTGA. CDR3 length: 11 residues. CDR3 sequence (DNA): TGTGCCAGCAGCCTCGTAATGCGCTACACCTTC. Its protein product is CASSLVMRYTF. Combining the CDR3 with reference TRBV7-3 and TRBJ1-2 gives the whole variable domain GAGVSQTPSNKVTEKGKYVELRCDPISGHTALYWYRQSLGQGPEFLIYFQGTGAADDSGLPNDRFFAVRPEGSVSTLKIQRTERGDSAVYLCASSLVMRYTFGSGTRLTVV.

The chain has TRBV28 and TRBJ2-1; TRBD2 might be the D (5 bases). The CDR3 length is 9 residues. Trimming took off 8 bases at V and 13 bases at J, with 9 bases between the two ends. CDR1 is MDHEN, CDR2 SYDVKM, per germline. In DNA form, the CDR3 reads TGTGCCAGCGGGAGATATCAGTTCTTC. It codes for CASGRYQFF.

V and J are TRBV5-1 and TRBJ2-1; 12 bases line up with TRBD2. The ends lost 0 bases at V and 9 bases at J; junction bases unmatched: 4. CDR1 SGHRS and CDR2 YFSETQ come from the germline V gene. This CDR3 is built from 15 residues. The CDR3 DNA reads TGCGCCAGCAGCTTGGTACTAGCGGGAGGCGGTGAGCAGTTCTTC. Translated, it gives CASSLVLAGGGEQFF.

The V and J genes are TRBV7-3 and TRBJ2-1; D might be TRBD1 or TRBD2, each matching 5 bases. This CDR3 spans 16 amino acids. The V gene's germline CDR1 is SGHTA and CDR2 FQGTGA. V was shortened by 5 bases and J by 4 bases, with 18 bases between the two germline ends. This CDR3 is CASSPTGRGVYNEQFF. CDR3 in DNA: TGTGCCAGCAGCCCCACGGGAAGAGGGGTTTACAATGAGCAGTTCTTC. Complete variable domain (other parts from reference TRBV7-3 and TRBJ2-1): GAGVSQTPSNKVTEKGKYVELRCDPISGHTALYWYRQSLGQGPEFLIYFQGTGAADDSGLPNDRFFAVRPEGSVSTLKIQRTERGDSAVYLCASSPTGRGVYNEQFFGPGTRLTVL.

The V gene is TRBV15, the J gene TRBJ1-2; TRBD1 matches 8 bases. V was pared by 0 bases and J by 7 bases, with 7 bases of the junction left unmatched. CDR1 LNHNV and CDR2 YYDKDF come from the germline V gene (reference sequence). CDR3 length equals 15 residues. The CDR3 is CATSRDRQGISGYTF. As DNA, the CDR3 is TGTGCCACCAGCAGAGATCGACAGGGGATCTCTGGCTACACCTTC.

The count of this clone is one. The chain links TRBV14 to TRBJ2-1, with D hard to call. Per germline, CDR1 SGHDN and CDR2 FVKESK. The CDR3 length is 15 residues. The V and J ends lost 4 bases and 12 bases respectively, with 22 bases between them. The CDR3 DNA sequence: TGTGCCAGCAGCCCCCGCCACCATCCTACAATCGTGCAGTTCTTC. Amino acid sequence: CASSPRHHPTIVQFF. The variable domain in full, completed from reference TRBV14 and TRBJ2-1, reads EAGVTQFPSHSVIEKGQTVTLRCDPISGHDNLYWYRRVMGKEIKFLLHFVKESKQDESGMPNNRFLAERTGGTYSTLKVQPAELEDSGVYFCASSPRHHPTIVQFFGPGTRLTVL.

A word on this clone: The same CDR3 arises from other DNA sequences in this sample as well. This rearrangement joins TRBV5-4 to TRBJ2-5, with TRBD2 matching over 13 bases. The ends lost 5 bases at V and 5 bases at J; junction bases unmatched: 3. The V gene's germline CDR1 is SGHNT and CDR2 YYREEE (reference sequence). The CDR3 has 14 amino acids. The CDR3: CASSSLAGGETQYF. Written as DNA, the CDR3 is TGTGCCAGCAGTTCACTAGCGGGAGGGGAGACCCAGTACTTC.

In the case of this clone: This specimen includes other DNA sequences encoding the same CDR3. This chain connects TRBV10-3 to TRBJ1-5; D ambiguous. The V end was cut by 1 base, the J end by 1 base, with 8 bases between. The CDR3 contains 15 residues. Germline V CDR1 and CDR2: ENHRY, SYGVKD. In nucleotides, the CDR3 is TGTGCCATCAGTGAGTTCCTCCCCAGCAATCAGCCCCAGCATTTT. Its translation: CAISEFLPSNQPQHF.

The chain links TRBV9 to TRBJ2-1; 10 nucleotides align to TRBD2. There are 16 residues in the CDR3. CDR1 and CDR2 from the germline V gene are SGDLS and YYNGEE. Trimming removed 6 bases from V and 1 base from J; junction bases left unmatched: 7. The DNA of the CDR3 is TGTGCCAGCAACCCCGGTAGCGGGAGGTCCTACAATGAGCAGTTCTTC. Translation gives CASNPGSGRSYNEQFF.

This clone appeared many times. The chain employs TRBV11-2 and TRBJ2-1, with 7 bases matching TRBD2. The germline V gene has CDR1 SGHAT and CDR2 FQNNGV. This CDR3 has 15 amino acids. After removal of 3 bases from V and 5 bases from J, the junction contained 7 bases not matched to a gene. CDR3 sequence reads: CASSFSRAGNNEQFF. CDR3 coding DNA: TGTGCCAGCAGCTTTTCCCGAGCGGGAAACAATGAGCAGTTCTTC. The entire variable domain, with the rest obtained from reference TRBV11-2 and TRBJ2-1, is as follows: EAGVAQSPRYKIIEKRQSVAFWCNPISGHATLYWYQQILGQGPKLLIQFQNNGVVDDSQLPKDRFSAERLKGVDSTLKIQPAKLEDSAVYLCASSFSRAGNNEQFFGPGTRLTVL.

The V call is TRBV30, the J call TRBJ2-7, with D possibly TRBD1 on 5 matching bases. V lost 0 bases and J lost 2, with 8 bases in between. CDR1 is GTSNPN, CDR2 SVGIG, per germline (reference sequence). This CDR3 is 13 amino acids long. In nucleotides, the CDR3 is TGTGCCTGGAGTGTGGGGCATGCCTACGAGCAGTACTTC. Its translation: CAWSVGHAYEQYF.

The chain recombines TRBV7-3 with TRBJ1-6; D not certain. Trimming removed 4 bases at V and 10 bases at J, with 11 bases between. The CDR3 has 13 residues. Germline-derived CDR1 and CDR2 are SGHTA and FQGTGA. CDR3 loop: CASSSLAESPLHF. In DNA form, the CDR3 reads TGTGCCAGCAGCTCGCTGGCCGAATCACCCCTCCACTTT.

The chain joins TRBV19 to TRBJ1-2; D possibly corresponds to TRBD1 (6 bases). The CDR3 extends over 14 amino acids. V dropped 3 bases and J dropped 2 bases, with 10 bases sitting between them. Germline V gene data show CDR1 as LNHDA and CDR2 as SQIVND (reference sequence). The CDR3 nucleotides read TGTGCCAGTAGTATCGGACAGATAAACTATGGCTACACCTTC. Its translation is CASSIGQINYGYTF.

The CDR3 region is CASSPRTSAAYNEQFF. Written as DNA, the CDR3 is TGTGCCAGCAGCCCCCGGACTAGCGCGGCCTACAATGAGCAGTTCTTC. This chain links TRBV9 with TRBJ2-1; TRBD2 matches 9 bases. With 4 bases clipped from V and 2 bases from J, the junction kept 7 bases outside the gene matches. The CDR3 is 16 residues long. The germline V gene encodes CDR1 SGDLS and CDR2 YYNGEE.

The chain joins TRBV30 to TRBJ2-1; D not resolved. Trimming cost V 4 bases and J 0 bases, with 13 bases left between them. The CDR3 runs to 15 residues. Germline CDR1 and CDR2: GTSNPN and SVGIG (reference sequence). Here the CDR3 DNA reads TGTGCCTGGACCGGTCGATCCAGCTCCTACAATGAGCAGTTCTTC. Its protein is CAWTGRSSSYNEQFF. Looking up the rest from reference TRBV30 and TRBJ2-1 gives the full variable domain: SQTIHQWPATLVQPVGSPLSLECTVEGTSNPNLYWYRQAAGRGLQLLFYSVGIGQISSEVPQNLSASRPQDRQFILSSKKLLLSDSGFYLCAWTGRSSSYNEQFFGPGTRLTVL.

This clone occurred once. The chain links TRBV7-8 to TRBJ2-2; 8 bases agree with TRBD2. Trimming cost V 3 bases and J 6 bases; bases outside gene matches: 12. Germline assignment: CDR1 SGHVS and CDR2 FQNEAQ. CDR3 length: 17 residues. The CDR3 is CASSFSGGTGTPGELFF. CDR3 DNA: TGTGCCAGCAGCTTCTCGGGGGGGACGGGAACCCCCGGGGAGCTGTTTTTT.